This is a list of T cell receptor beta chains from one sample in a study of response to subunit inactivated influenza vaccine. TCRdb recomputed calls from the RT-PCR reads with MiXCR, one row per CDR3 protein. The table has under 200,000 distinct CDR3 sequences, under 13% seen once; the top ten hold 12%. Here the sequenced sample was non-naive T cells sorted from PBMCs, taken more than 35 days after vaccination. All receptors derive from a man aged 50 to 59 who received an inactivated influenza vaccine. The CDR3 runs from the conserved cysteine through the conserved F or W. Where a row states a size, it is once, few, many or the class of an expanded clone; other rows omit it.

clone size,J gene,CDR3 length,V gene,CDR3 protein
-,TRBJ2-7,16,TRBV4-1,CASSSHQVFSAYEQYF
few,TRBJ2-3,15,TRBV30,CAWSVGQTPTDTQYF
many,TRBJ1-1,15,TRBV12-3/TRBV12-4,CASCPQGRGNTEAFF
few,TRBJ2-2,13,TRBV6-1,CASIAEKTGELFF
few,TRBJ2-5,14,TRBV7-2,CASSPGQGVETQYF
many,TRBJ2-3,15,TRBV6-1,CASKRLQGAPDTQYF
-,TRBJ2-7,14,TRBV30,CAWNIEGATYEQYF
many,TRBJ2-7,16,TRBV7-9,CASSSPTSGTNYEQYF
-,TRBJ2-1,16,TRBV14,CASSQPQTDRANEQFF
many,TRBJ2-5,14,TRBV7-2,CASTRLAGRETQYF
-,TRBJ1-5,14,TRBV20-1,CSAGTSGGSQPQHF
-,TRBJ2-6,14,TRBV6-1,CASKAGFGANVLTF
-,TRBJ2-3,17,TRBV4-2,CASSQELLLRGQDTQYF
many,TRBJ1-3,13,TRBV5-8,CASSLKSGNTIYF
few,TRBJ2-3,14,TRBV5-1,CASTETGGGDTQYF
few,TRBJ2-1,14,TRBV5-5,CASSVGQGGREQFF
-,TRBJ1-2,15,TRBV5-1,CASSSAPGNLYGYTF
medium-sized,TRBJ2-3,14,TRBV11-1,CASSFNGAPDTQYF
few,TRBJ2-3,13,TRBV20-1,CSAPRGGGDTQYF
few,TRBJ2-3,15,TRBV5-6,CASSLAPAGGVTQYF
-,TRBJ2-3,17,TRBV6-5,CASSYERMGADTDTQYF
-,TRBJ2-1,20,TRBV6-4,CASSDPGLAGPPGFYNEQFF
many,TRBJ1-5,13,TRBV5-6,CASSRDRATPQHF
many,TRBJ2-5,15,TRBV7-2,CASNERDAKGETQYF
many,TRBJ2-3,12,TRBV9,CASSDHRGTQYF
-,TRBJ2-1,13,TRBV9,CASSVGGSDEQFF
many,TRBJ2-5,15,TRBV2,CASVLAITFQETQYF
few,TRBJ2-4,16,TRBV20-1,CSARAPGQGFKNIQYF
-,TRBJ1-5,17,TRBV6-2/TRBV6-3,CASSYLLGEGGNQPQHF
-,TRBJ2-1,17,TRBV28,CASREGLAGGPSDEQFF
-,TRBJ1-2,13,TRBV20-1,CSAFRRSNYGYTF
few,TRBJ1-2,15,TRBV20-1,CSARGQGNLVYGYTF
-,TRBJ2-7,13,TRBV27,CASSPGEKYEQYF
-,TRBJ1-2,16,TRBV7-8,CASSLAEGRFSYGYTF
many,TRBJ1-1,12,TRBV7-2,CASAPRGPEAFF
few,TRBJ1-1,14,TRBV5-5,CASSLSAWSTEAFF
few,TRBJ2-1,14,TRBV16,CASSQSYGINEQFF
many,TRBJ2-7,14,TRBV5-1,CASSLTTVVYEQYF
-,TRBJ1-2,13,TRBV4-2,CASSQSGLGGYTF
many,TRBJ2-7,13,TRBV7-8,CASSLGRLGEQYF
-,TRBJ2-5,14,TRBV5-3,CARSPGTAQETQYF
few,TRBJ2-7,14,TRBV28,CASSFHRAEGEQYF
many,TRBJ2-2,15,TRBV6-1,CASSPLSGITGELFF
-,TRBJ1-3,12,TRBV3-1,CASSQVASNLYF
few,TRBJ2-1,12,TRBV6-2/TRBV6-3,CASSPHLNEQFF
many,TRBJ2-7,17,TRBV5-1,CASSSLNRDYYTYEQYF